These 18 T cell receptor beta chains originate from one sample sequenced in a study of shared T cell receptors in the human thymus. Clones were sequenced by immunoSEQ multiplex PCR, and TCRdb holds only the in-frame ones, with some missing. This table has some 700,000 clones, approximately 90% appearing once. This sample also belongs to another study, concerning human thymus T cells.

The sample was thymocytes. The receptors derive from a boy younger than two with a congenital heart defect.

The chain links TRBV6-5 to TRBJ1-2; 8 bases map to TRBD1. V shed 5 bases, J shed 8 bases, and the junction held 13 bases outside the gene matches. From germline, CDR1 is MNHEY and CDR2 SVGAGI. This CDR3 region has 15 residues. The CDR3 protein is CASSTAGTGEEGYTF. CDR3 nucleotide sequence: TGTGCCAGCAGTACAGCCGGGACAGGTGAAGAGGGCTACACCTTC.

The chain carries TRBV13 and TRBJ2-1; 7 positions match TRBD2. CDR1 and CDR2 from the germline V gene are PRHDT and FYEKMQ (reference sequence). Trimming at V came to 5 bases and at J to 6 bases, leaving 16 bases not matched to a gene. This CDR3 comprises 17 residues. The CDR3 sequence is CASSPPPNQREPNEQFF. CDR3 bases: TGTGCCAGCAGCCCCCCACCTAATCAGCGGGAACCCAATGAGCAGTTCTTC.

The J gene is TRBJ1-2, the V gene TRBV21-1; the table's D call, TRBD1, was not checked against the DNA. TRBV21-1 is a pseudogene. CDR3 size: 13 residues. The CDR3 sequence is CASSKLQGYGYTF. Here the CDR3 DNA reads TGTGCCAGCAGCAAACTGCAGGGGTATGGCTACACCTTC.

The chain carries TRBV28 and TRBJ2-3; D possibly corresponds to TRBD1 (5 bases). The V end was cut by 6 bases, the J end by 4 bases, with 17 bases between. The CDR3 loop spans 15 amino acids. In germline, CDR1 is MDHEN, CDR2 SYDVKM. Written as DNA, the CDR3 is TGTGCCAGCAGGCCCAGGGTAGTTCGGTCAGATACGCAGTATTTT. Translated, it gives CASRPRVVRSDTQYF.

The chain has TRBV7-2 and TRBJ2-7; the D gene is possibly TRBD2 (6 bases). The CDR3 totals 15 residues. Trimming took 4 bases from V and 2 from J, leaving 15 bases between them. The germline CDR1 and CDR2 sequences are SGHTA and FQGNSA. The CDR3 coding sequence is TGTGCCAGCAGCTGGAGGGAAGCGACAACCTACGAGCAGTACTTC. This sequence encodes CASSWREATTYEQYF.

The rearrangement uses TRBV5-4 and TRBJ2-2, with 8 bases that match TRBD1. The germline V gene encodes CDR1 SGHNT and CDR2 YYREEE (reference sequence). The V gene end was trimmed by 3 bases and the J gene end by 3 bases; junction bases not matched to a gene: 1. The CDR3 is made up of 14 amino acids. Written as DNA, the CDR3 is TGTGCCAGCAGCTCCAGGGGGCACACCGGGGAGCTGTTTTTT. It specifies CASSSRGHTGELFF.

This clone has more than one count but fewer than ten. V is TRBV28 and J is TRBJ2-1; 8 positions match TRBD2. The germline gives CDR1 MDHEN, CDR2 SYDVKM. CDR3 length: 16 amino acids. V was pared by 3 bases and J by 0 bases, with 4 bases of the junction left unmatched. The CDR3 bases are TGTGCCAGCAGTTTTAGAGCGGGAGCCTCCTACAATGAGCAGTTCTTC. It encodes CASSFRAGASYNEQFF.

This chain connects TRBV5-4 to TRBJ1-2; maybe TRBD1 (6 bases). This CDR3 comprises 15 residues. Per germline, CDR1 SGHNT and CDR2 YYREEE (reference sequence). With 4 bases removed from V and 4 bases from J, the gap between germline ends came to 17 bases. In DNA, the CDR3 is TGTGCCAGCAGCCCGGAGGCTGGGGGCGGCTATGGCTACACCTTC. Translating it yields CASSPEAGGGYGYTF.

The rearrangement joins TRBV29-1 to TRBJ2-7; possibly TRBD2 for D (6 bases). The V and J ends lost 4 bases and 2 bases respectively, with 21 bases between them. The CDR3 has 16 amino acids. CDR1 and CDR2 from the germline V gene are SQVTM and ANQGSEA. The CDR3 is CSVGGGPTDFPYEQYF. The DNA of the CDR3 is TGCAGCGTTGGCGGAGGGCCGACAGACTTCCCCTACGAGCAGTACTTC.

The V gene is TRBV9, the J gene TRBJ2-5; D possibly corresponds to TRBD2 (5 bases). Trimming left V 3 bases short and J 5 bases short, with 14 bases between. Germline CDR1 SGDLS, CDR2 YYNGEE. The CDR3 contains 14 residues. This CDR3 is CASSARGKDETQYF. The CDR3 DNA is TGTGCCAGCAGCGCTAGAGGGAAGGATGAGACCCAGTACTTC.

The CDR3: CASSYGQAYNEQFF. The CDR3 DNA follows: TGTGCCAGCAGTTATGGACAGGCCTACAATGAGCAGTTCTTC. The rearrangement links TRBV6-6 to TRBJ2-1; 7 bases align to TRBD1. The V gene's germline CDR1 is MNHNY and CDR2 SVGAGI (reference sequence). The CDR3 is made up of 14 amino acids. Germline trimming cut 3 bases from V and 2 bases from J; bases unmatched to any gene: 1.

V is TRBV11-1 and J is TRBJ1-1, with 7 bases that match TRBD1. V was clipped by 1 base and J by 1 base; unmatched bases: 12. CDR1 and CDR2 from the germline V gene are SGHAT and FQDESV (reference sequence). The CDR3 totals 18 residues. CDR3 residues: CASSLGDRQGGGNTEAFF. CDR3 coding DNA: TGTGCCAGCAGCTTAGGGGATAGACAGGGAGGAGGGAACACTGAAGCTTTCTTT.

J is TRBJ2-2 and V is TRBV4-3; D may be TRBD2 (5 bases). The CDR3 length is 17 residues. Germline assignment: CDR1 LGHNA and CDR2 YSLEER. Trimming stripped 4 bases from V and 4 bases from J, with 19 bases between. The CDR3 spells CASSPEGPGILTGELFF. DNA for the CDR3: TGCGCCAGCAGCCCAGAAGGTCCCGGGATTCTCACCGGGGAGCTGTTTTTT.

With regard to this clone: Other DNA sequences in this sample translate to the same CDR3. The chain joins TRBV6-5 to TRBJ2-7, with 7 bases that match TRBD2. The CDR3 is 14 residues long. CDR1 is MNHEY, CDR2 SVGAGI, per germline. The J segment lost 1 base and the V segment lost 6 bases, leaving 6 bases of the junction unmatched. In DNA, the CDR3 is TGTGCCAGCAGCCCGGGGGGTGGGTCCTACGAGCAGTACTTC. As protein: CASSPGGGSYEQYF.

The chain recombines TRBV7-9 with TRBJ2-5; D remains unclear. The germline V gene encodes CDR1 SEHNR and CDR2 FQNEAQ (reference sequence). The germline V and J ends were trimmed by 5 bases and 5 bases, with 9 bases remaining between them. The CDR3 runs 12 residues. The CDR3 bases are TGTGCCAGCAGCGAAGAGTACGAGACCCAGTACTTC. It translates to CASSEEYETQYF.

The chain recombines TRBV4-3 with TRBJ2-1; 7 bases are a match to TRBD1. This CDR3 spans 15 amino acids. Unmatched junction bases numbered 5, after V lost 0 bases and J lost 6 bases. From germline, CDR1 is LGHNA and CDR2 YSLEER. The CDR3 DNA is TGCGCCAGCAGCCAAGATGACAGGGACAGCAATGAGCAGTTCTTC. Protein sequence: CASSQDDRDSNEQFF.

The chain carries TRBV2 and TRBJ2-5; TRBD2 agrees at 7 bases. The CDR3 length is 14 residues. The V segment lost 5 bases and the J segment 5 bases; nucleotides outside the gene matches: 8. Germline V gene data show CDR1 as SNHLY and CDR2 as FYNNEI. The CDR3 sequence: CASSRRGSRETQYF. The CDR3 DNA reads TGTGCCAGCAGTCGACGCGGGAGCAGGGAGACCCAGTACTTC.

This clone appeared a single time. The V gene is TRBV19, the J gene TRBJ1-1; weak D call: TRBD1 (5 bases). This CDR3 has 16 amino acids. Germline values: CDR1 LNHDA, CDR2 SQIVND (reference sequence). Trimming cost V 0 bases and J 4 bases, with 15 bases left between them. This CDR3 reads CASSIDGGDAGTEAFF. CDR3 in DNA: TGTGCCAGTAGTATAGATGGAGGGGATGCTGGCACTGAAGCTTTCTTT.